This T cell receptor beta chain was captured by sequencing in a study of blood T cell repertoires in COVID-19. The data were produced by immunoSEQ multiplex PCR, yet TCRdb's version contains in-frame clones alone and is incomplete. Of approximately 200,000 clones listed, over 80% are singletons. The junction had 8 bases not matched to a gene; V was cut back by 0 bases and J by 0 bases. Germline-derived CDR1 and CDR2 are SGHDT and YYEEEE. The CDR3 is 17 residues long. This clonotype originated in a man aged 25-40 years with COVID-19, enrolled during active disease. Material for sequencing was peripheral blood. The V gene is TRBV5-6, the J gene TRBJ1-1; 7 bases agree with TRBD1. The CDR3 spells CASSLGVTGTMNTEAFF. The CDR3 nucleotides are TGTGCCAGCAGCTTGGGGGTGACAGGGACCATGAACACTGAAGCTTTCTTT.